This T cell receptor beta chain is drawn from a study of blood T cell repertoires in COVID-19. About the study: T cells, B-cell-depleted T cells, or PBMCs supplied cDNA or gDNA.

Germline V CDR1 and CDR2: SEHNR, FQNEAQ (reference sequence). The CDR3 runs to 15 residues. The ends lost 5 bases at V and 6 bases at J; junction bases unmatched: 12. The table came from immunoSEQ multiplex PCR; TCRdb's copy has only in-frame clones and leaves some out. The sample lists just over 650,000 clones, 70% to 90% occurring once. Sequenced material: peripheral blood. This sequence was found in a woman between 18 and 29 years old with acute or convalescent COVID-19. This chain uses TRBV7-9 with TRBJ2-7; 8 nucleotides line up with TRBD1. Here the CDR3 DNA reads TGTGCCAGCAGCCCACAAACCAGGGGGCGAGCCGAGCAGTACTTC. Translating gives CASSPQTRGRAEQYF.